A selection of T cell receptor beta chains follows, all from one sample in a study of OX40 agonist ivuxolimab in advanced cancers. Libraries were prepared by immunoSEQ multiplex PCR; TCRdb keeps only in-frame clonotypes and omits some of them. The data show around 76,000 clones, roughly 90% seen once. The input for sequencing was CD4+ or CD8+ T cells sorted from blood, taken in a trial of the OX40 agonist ivuxolimab. The receptors were sampled from an adult with an advanced solid tumor such as melanoma, head and neck, liver or kidney cancer. Each CDR3 is given with its conserved first and last residue. A D gene is named only where the DNA matches it firmly. Clone size appears in some rows only: once, few, many, or a class for an expanded clone.

j_call: TRBJ1-2; d_call: .; clone_size: .; v_call: TRBV27; cdr3_aa: CASSLARNYGYTF; cdr3_nt: TGTGCCAGCAGTTTAGCCAGGAACTATGGCTACACCTTC
j_call: TRBJ2-3; d_call: .; clone_size: .; v_call: TRBV19; cdr3_aa: CASSNNGQGGPDTQYF; cdr3_nt: TGTGCCAGTAGTAACAACGGGCAGGGGGGCCCAGATACGCAGTATTTT
j_call: TRBJ1-2; d_call: .; clone_size: .; v_call: TRBV15; cdr3_aa: CATSSANYGYTF; cdr3_nt: TGTGCCACCAGCTCCGCTAACTATGGCTACACCTTC
j_call: TRBJ2-1; d_call: TRBD2; clone_size: once; v_call: TRBV5-1; cdr3_aa: CASSLGTSGGALQFF; cdr3_nt: TGCGCCAGCAGCTTGGGGACTAGCGGGGGGGCTTTGCAGTTCTTC
j_call: TRBJ2-2; d_call: TRBD1; clone_size: .; v_call: TRBV18; cdr3_aa: CASSPGQANTGELFF; cdr3_nt: TGTGCCAGCTCACCGGGACAGGCGAACACCGGGGAGCTGTTTTTT
j_call: TRBJ2-3; d_call: TRBD2; clone_size: few; v_call: TRBV15; cdr3_aa: CATSRGGGGSTDTQYF; cdr3_nt: TGTGCCACCAGCAGAGGGGGGGGTGGAAGCACAGATACGCAGTATTTT
j_call: TRBJ2-7; d_call: .; clone_size: .; v_call: TRBV6-1; cdr3_aa: CASSAMRGYEQYF; cdr3_nt: TGTGCCAGCAGCGCAATGCGCGGGTACGAGCAGTACTTC
j_call: TRBJ1-2; d_call: TRBD1; clone_size: .; v_call: TRBV28; cdr3_aa: CASLMGQGLGYTF; cdr3_nt: TGTGCCAGCCTGATGGGACAGGGGTTAGGCTACACCTTC
j_call: TRBJ1-2; d_call: TRBD1; clone_size: .; v_call: TRBV9; cdr3_aa: CASTPNTGGWGYTF; cdr3_nt: TGTGCCAGCACTCCCAATACAGGGGGTTGGGGCTACACCTTC
j_call: TRBJ1-5; d_call: TRBD1; clone_size: .; v_call: TRBV5-6; cdr3_aa: CASSSWTGTRGQPQHF; cdr3_nt: TGTGCCAGCAGCTCTTGGACAGGGACTAGGGGTCAGCCCCAGCATTTT
j_call: TRBJ2-7; d_call: .; clone_size: .; v_call: TRBV5-8; cdr3_aa: CASSLTVLTYEQYF; cdr3_nt: TGTGCCAGCAGCTTGACAGTTCTGACCTACGAGCAGTACTTC
j_call: TRBJ2-2; d_call: TRBD1; clone_size: .; v_call: TRBV18; cdr3_aa: CASSPLKDRGPFTGELFF; cdr3_nt: TGTGCCAGCTCACCCCTAAAGGACAGGGGGCCCTTCACCGGGGAGCTGTTTTTT
j_call: TRBJ2-7; d_call: .; clone_size: .; v_call: TRBV9; cdr3_aa: CASSVWGDLTYEQYF; cdr3_nt: TGTGCCAGCAGCGTGTGGGGCGATTTAACCTACGAGCAGTACTTC
j_call: TRBJ1-5; d_call: .; clone_size: once; v_call: TRBV19; cdr3_aa: CASSITVVNQPQHF; cdr3_nt: TGTGCCAGTAGTATTACTGTAGTAAATCAGCCCCAGCATTTT
j_call: TRBJ1-6; d_call: .; clone_size: .; v_call: TRBV7-9; cdr3_aa: CASSSTALSSYNSPLHF; cdr3_nt: TGTGCCAGCAGCTCTACAGCTTTGAGCTCCTATAATTCACCCCTCCACTTT
j_call: TRBJ2-3; d_call: TRBD2; clone_size: .; v_call: TRBV6-6; cdr3_aa: CASSYAGVEYF; cdr3_nt: TGTGCCAGCAGTTACGCGGGGGTGGAGTATTTT
j_call: TRBJ1-5; d_call: .; clone_size: .; v_call: TRBV28; cdr3_aa: CASSSGVSNQPQHF; cdr3_nt: TGTGCCAGCAGTTCAGGGGTGAGCAATCAGCCCCAGCATTTT
j_call: TRBJ2-3; d_call: TRBD2; clone_size: once; v_call: TRBV28; cdr3_aa: CACTGGGTTWRGTDTQYF; cdr3_nt: TGTGCCTGCACAGGCGGGGGGACCACCTGGCGGGGCACAGATACGCAGTATTTT
j_call: TRBJ1-2; d_call: TRBD1; clone_size: once; v_call: TRBV9; cdr3_aa: CASSVEGQSIGYTF; cdr3_nt: TGTGCCAGCAGCGTAGAGGGACAGTCGATAGGCTACACCTTC
j_call: TRBJ1-1; d_call: .; clone_size: .; v_call: TRBV6-6; cdr3_aa: CASHRDVGMNTEAFF; cdr3_nt: TGTGCCAGTCACCGGGACGTAGGAATGAACACTGAAGCTTTCTTT
j_call: TRBJ2-1; d_call: .; clone_size: .; v_call: TRBV11-2; cdr3_aa: CASSPGSEQFF; cdr3_nt: TGTGCCAGCAGCCCCGGCTCCGAGCAGTTCTTC
j_call: TRBJ2-1; d_call: TRBD2; clone_size: .; v_call: TRBV11-3; cdr3_aa: CASSLDGGAGVDEQFF; cdr3_nt: TGTGCCAGCAGCCTTGACGGGGGGGCCGGGGTCGATGAGCAGTTCTTC
j_call: TRBJ1-5; d_call: .; clone_size: .; v_call: TRBV5-1; cdr3_aa: CASSQQPNQPQHF; cdr3_nt: TGCGCCAGCAGCCAACAGCCGAATCAGCCCCAGCATTTT
j_call: TRBJ1-2; d_call: .; clone_size: .; v_call: TRBV5-6; cdr3_aa: CASSFVQGPYGYTF; cdr3_nt: TGTGCCAGCAGCTTTGTCCAAGGGCCATATGGCTACACCTTC
j_call: TRBJ2-7; d_call: .; clone_size: once; v_call: TRBV5-4; cdr3_aa: CASSPEGLAMGEQYF; cdr3_nt: TGTGCCAGCAGCCCCGAGGGACTGGCGATGGGGGAGCAGTACTTC
j_call: TRBJ1-6; d_call: .; clone_size: .; v_call: TRBV2; cdr3_aa: CASSDRRAVINSPLHF; cdr3_nt: TGTGCCAGCAGTGATAGGCGGGCCGTAATTAATTCACCCCTCCACTTT
j_call: TRBJ2-7; d_call: .; clone_size: .; v_call: TRBV7-9; cdr3_aa: CASSFSPDRSYEQYF; cdr3_nt: TGTGCCAGCAGCTTCTCCCCTGACCGGTCCTACGAGCAGTACTTC
j_call: TRBJ2-7; d_call: .; clone_size: .; v_call: TRBV29-1; cdr3_aa: CSVATGGGPYEQYF; cdr3_nt: TGCAGCGTCGCCACAGGGGGGGGTCCCTACGAGCAGTACTTC
j_call: TRBJ2-3; d_call: TRBD1; clone_size: few; v_call: TRBV7-3; cdr3_aa: CASSRQGGPDTQYF; cdr3_nt: TGTGCCAGCAGCCGACAGGGGGGACCAGATACGCAGTATTTT
j_call: TRBJ2-5; d_call: .; clone_size: .; v_call: TRBV5-1; cdr3_aa: CASSSGGLETQYF; cdr3_nt: TGCGCCAGCAGTTCCGGGGGTCTTGAGACCCAGTACTTC
j_call: TRBJ1-2; d_call: .; clone_size: .; v_call: TRBV6-5; cdr3_aa: CASRVDRSSYGYTF; cdr3_nt: TGTGCCAGCAGGGTAGACAGGAGCTCCTATGGCTACACCTTC
j_call: TRBJ2-2; d_call: .; clone_size: .; v_call: TRBV5-1; cdr3_aa: CASSLNGGSNTGELFF; cdr3_nt: TGCGCCAGCAGCTTGAATGGGGGGTCGAACACCGGGGAGCTGTTTTTT
j_call: TRBJ1-1; d_call: .; clone_size: few; v_call: TRBV15; cdr3_aa: CATRGNTEAFF; cdr3_nt: TGTGCCACCAGAGGGAACACTGAAGCTTTCTTT
j_call: TRBJ2-3; d_call: TRBD2; clone_size: .; v_call: TRBV6-6; cdr3_aa: CASSLALAGYTDTQYF; cdr3_nt: TGTGCCAGCAGCCTGGCCCTAGCGGGGTACACAGATACGCAGTATTTT
j_call: TRBJ1-3; d_call: .; clone_size: .; v_call: TRBV7-2; cdr3_aa: CASSPNFGGGNTIYF; cdr3_nt: TGTGCCAGCAGCCCCAATTTTGGGGGGGGAAACACCATATATTTT
j_call: TRBJ2-2; d_call: TRBD1; clone_size: few; v_call: TRBV6-4; cdr3_aa: CASSFTGATGELFF; cdr3_nt: TGTGCCAGCAGTTTTACAGGGGCCACCGGGGAGCTGTTTTTT
j_call: TRBJ1-2; d_call: TRBD1; clone_size: .; v_call: TRBV15; cdr3_aa: CATSRDQGTGVWGYTF; cdr3_nt: TGTGCCACCAGCAGAGATCAGGGGACAGGGGTTTGGGGCTACACCTTC
j_call: TRBJ2-1; d_call: TRBD1; clone_size: .; v_call: TRBV5-8; cdr3_aa: CASSFPDRALFF; cdr3_nt: TGTGCCAGCAGCTTCCCGGACAGGGCCTTGTTCTTC
j_call: TRBJ2-3; d_call: TRBD2; clone_size: .; v_call: TRBV9; cdr3_aa: CASSVARLAGGRTDTQYF; cdr3_nt: TGTGCCAGCAGCGTAGCTCGCCTAGCGGGGGGGCGGACAGATACGCAGTATTTT
j_call: TRBJ1-2; d_call: .; clone_size: few; v_call: TRBV5-4; cdr3_aa: CASSLNNNYGYTF; cdr3_nt: TGTGCCAGCAGCTTGAACAATAACTATGGCTACACCTTC
j_call: TRBJ1-2; d_call: .; clone_size: .; v_call: TRBV4-1; cdr3_aa: CASSQVPVRLYGYTF; cdr3_nt: TGCGCCAGCAGCCAAGTCCCCGTTAGACTCTATGGCTACACCTTC
j_call: TRBJ2-2; d_call: .; clone_size: .; v_call: TRBV5-1; cdr3_aa: CASSLPDGVLLGTGELFF; cdr3_nt: TGCGCCAGCAGCTTACCAGACGGAGTACTACTGGGGACCGGGGAGCTGTTTTTT
j_call: TRBJ2-3; d_call: TRBD2; clone_size: once; v_call: TRBV2; cdr3_aa: CASSEALGGGTDTQYF; cdr3_nt: TGTGCCAGCAGTGAAGCTCTGGGAGGGGGCACAGATACGCAGTATTTT
j_call: TRBJ1-1; d_call: TRBD1; clone_size: .; v_call: TRBV19; cdr3_aa: CASGGGRGQENTEAFF; cdr3_nt: TGTGCCAGTGGTGGTGGCAGGGGGCAGGAGAACACTGAAGCTTTCTTT
j_call: TRBJ2-7; d_call: .; clone_size: .; v_call: TRBV7-3; cdr3_aa: CASSLSESSYEQYF; cdr3_nt: TGTGCCAGCAGCTTATCAGAGAGCTCCTACGAGCAGTACTTC
j_call: TRBJ1-2; d_call: .; clone_size: .; v_call: TRBV11-2; cdr3_aa: CASEGTPGGGYTF; cdr3_nt: TGTGCCAGCGAGGGGACCCCCGGAGGTGGCTACACCTTC
j_call: TRBJ2-7; d_call: TRBD1; clone_size: .; v_call: TRBV27; cdr3_aa: CASSEQGASYEQYF; cdr3_nt: TGTGCCAGCAGTGAACAGGGGGCCTCCTACGAGCAGTACTTC
j_call: TRBJ1-2; d_call: .; clone_size: .; v_call: TRBV4-1; cdr3_aa: CASSQGRTDYGYTF; cdr3_nt: TGCGCCAGCAGCCAAGGAAGGACAGATTATGGCTACACCTTC
j_call: TRBJ2-7; d_call: TRBD2; clone_size: .; v_call: TRBV2; cdr3_aa: CASSPGTRPNEQYF; cdr3_nt: TGTGCCAGCAGTCCCGGGACTAGGCCCAACGAGCAGTACTTC
j_call: TRBJ2-5; d_call: .; clone_size: .; v_call: TRBV7-2; cdr3_aa: CASSLGGGRETQYF; cdr3_nt: TGTGCCAGCAGCTTAGGAGGGGGGCGGGAGACCCAGTACTTC
j_call: TRBJ1-2; d_call: TRBD1; clone_size: .; v_call: TRBV9; cdr3_aa: CASSPPGTDYGYTF; cdr3_nt: TGTGCCAGCAGCCCCCCCGGGACAGACTATGGCTACACCTTC